The clone carrying this TCR beta chain was observed a few times. Antigen: not known. The data were obtained in a study of identical twins. Study outcomes and limitations: Out-of-frame alpha sequences shared between twins exhibited an excess of low generation probability. Models predicted too little out-of-frame TCR alpha sharing in monozygotic twins.

Germline trimming cut 6 bases from V and 6 bases from J; bases unmatched to any gene: 7. This CDR3 comprises 13 residues. TCRdb fed the 5' RACE reads into MiXCR, producing one record per CDR3 protein. The table lists fewer than 900,000 distinct CDR3 sequences, less than 25% of them singletons. The sample also formed part of further work on T cells expressing NK-cell markers. From that report: Eight donors were sequenced, of whom seven were HCMV-seropositive, while the remaining one was HCMV-seronegative.

The V call is TRBV12-3 or TRBV12-4, the J call TRBJ1-1; 7 bases agree with TRBD1. The clonotype was recovered from a woman under 30 in good health. Sample: PBMCs. The CDR3, as DNA: TGTGCCAGCAGACTTCAGGGGGGCTCTGAAGCTTTCTTT. Translating it yields CASRLQGGSEAFF.